The 6 T cell receptor beta chains presented below share a single source sample, sequenced in a study of control samples from healthy donors and cancer patients. The data were produced by immunoSEQ multiplex PCR, yet TCRdb's version contains in-frame clones alone and is incomplete. The sample carries 95,000 to 100,000 clones, roughly 89% recorded once. Sequenced input: blood. The source of these receptors is a man aged 30 to 39 in good health.

This chain joins TRBV28 and TRBJ2-5, with TRBD1 identical over 7 bases. J was trimmed by 2 bases and V by 4 bases; bases with no gene match: 7. CDR1 and CDR2 (germline): MDHEN, SYDVKM. This CDR3 comprises 15 residues. The CDR3 loop is CASSSPDRRQETQYF. As DNA, the CDR3 is TGTGCCAGCAGTTCCCCGGACAGGAGGCAAGAGACCCAGTACTTC.

This chain uses TRBV27 with TRBJ1-5, with TRBD1 matching 8 bases. After removal of 5 bases from V and 4 bases from J, the junction contained 4 bases not matched to a gene. Germline CDR1 MNHEY, CDR2 SMNVEV (reference sequence). The CDR3 sequence is 14 residues long. The CDR3 protein is CASSAQGANQPQHF. CDR3 nucleotides: TGTGCCAGCAGTGCCCAGGGGGCAAATCAGCCCCAGCATTTT.

The chain recombines TRBV7-7 with TRBJ2-2, with 11 bases fitting TRBD1. The CDR3 covers 17 residues. In germline, CDR1 is SSHAT, CDR2 FNYEAQ (reference sequence). Trimming at V came to 0 bases and at J to 2 bases, leaving 2 bases not matched to a gene. The CDR3 spells CASSLAGTGGNTGELFF. DNA for the CDR3: TGTGCCAGCAGCTTAGCGGGGACAGGGGGAAACACCGGGGAGCTGTTTTTT.

The chain links TRBV7-2 to TRBJ2-2; D gene unclear. V lost 0 bases and J lost 2, with 7 bases in between. The CDR3 spans 15 residues. CDR1 is SGHTA, CDR2 FQGNSA, per germline. In DNA, the CDR3 is TGTGCCAGCAGCTTAGCCAAAAGAAACACCGGGGAGCTGTTTTTT. Protein: CASSLAKRNTGELFF.

The chain joins TRBV19 to TRBJ2-2; D is unresolved. Germline V gene sequence: CDR1 LNHDA, CDR2 SQIVND (reference sequence). The CDR3 runs to 15 residues. Trimming removed 7 bases from V and 4 bases from J, with 16 bases in between. The CDR3 spells CASTRASGTTGELFF. The DNA of the CDR3 is TGTGCCAGTACCCGGGCTTCGGGCACCACCGGGGAGCTGTTTTTT.

The chain has TRBV6-2 or TRBV6-3 and TRBJ2-2; 9 nucleotides agree with TRBD2. The CDR3 totals 17 residues. Trimming took 2 bases from V and 7 from J; bases not matched to a gene: 11. Germline V gene lookup returns CDR1 MNHEY and CDR2 SVGEGT. CDR3 in amino acids: CASSYGLAGGPHGELFF. CDR3 nucleotides: TGTGCCAGCAGTTACGGTCTCGCGGGAGGGCCCCACGGGGAGCTGTTTTTT.